The clone carrying this T cell receptor beta chain was detected only once. At one of its ends the junction is not consistent with the germline gene, which may arise from a read error. The protocol was immunoSEQ multiplex PCR, while the TCRdb copy is restricted to in-frame clones and leaves out a portion. The sample lists around 180,000 clones; 80% to 90% were seen once. The source of the sample is a study of control samples from healthy donors and cancer patients. Looked up from germline, CDR1 is LNHDA and CDR2 is SQIVND (reference sequence). The CDR3 extends over 11 amino acids. The sample taken for sequencing was blood. The rearrangement links TRBV19 to TRBJ1-6; D unresolved. The TCR sequence derives from a woman aged 25 to 45 in good health. The CDR3 protein is CASLRRADPYF. Written as DNA, the CDR3 is TGTGCCAGTCTCCGGCGGGCAGACCCCTACTTT.